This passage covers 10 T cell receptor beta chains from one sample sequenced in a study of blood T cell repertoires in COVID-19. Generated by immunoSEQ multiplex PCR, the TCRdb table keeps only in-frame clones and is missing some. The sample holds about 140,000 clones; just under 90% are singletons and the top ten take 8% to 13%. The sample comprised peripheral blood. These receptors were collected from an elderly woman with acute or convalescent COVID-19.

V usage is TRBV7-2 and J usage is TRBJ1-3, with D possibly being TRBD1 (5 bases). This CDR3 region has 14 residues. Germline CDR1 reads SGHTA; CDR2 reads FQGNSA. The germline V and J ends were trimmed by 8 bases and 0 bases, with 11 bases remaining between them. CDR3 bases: TGTGCCAGCTCCCCGGGGGGCTCTGGAAACACCATATATTTT. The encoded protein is CASSPGGSGNTIYF.

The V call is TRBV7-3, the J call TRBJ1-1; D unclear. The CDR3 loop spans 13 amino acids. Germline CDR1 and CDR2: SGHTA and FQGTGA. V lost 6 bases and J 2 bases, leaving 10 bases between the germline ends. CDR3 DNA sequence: TGTGCCAGCAGTTCCGAGATTAACACTGAAGCTTTCTTT. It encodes CASSSEINTEAFF.

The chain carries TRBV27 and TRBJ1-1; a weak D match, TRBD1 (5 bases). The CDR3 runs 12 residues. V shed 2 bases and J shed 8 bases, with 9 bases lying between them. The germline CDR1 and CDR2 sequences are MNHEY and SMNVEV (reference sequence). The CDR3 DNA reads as TGTGCCAGCAGTTTAAGGGGTCGAGAAGCTTTCTTT. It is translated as CASSLRGREAFF.

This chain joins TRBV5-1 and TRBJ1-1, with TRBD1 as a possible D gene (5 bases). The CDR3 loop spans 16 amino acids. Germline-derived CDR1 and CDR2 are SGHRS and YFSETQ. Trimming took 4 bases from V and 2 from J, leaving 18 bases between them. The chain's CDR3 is CASSLQGGGTNTEAFF. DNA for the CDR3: TGCGCCAGCAGCCTCCAGGGTGGGGGGACCAACACTGAAGCTTTCTTT.

The CDR3, as DNA: TGTGCCTGGGACAGGGGTGGGAGCTCCTACGAGCAGTACTTC. Its protein is CAWDRGGSSYEQYF. The gene calls are TRBV30 and TRBJ2-7, with 8 bases that match TRBD1. V shed 5 bases and J 0 bases; nucleotides not matched to a gene: 6. The CDR3 contains 14 residues. Germline CDR1 reads GTSNPN; CDR2 reads SVGIG (reference sequence).

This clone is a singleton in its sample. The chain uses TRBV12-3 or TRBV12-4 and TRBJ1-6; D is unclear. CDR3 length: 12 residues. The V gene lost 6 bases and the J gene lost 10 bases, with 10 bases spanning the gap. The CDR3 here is CASSPGLSPLHF. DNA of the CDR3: TGTGCCAGCAGCCCTGGGCTCTCACCCCTCCACTTT.

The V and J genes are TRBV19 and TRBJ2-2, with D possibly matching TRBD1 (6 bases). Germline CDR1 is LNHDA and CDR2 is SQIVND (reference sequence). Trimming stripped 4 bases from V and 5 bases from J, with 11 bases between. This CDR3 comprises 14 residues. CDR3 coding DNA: TGTGCCAGTAGTAAAGGGGGTAAAACCGGGGAGCTGTTTTTT. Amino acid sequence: CASSKGGKTGELFF.

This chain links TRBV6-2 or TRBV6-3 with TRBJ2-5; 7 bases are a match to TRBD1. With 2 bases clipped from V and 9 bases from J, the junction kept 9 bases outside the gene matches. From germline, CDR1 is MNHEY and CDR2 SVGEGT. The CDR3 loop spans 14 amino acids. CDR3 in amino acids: CASSYRPQTGAQYF. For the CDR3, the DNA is TGTGCCAGCAGTTACCGACCACAAACAGGGGCCCAGTACTTC.

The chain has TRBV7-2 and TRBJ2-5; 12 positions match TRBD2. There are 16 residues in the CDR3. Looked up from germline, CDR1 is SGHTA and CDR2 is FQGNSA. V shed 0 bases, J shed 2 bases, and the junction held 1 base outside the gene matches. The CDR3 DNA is TGTGCCAGCAGCTTAGCCGGGACTAGCGGGCAAGAGACCCAGTACTTC. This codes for CASSLAGTSGQETQYF.

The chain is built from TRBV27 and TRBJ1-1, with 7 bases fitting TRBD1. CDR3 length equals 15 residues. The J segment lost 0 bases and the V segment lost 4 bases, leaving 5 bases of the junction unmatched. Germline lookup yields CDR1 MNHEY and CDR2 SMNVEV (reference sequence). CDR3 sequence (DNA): TGTGCCAGCAGTTCCGGACAGGTTCTGAACACTGAAGCTTTCTTT. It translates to CASSSGQVLNTEAFF.